This record looks at one T cell receptor (beta chain) sequence and its context. Patients of the Seattle cohort, enrolled during active infection, were followed longitudinally. Per the authors' pipeline: Amplification of reference gene primers provided the estimated nucleated cell counts. Assay used: immunoSEQ multiplex PCR; TCRdb lists only in-frame clones, some missing. The D gene and trimming were derived from the DNA, and the V and J assignments and clone size from that table. This table holds 200,000 to 300,000 clones, around 84% found once. Trimming stripped 1 base from V and 1 base from J, with 5 bases between. The germline gives CDR1 SGHDT, CDR2 YYEEEE. The CDR3 is 14 residues long. The entry originates in a study of blood T cell repertoires in COVID-19. Study as a whole: The United States, Italy and Spain were the sources of the acute and convalescent COVID-19 samples. Nucleic acid was either cDNA or gDNA, and it came from T cells, B-cell-depleted T cells, or PBMCs.

This sequence originates from a woman in her sixties or seventies with COVID-19, enrolled during active disease. Sequencing used peripheral blood. V gene TRBV5-6 combines with J gene TRBJ2-2, with a weak D call TRBD1 (5 bases). CDR3 sequence: CASSLTGNTGELFF. Here the CDR3 DNA reads TGTGCCAGCAGCTTGACAGGGAACACCGGGGAGCTGTTTTTT. Complete variable domain (other parts from reference TRBV5-6 and TRBJ2-2): DAGVTQSPTHLIKTRGQQVTLRCSPKSGHDTVSWYQQALGQGPQFIFQYYEEEERQRGNFPDRFSGHQFPNYSSELNVNALLLGDSALYLCASSLTGNTGELFFGEGSRLTVL.